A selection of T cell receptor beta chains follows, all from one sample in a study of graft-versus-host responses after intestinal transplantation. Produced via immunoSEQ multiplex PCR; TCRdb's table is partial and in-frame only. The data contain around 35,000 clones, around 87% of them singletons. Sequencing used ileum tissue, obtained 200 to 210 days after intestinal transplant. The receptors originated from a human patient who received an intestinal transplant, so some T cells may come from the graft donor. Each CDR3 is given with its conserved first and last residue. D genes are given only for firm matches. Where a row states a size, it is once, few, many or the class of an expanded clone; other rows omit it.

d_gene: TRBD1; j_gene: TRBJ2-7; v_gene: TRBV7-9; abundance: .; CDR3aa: CASSRDRAYEQYF; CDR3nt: TGTGCCAGCAGCCGGGACAGGGCCTACGAGCAGTACTTC
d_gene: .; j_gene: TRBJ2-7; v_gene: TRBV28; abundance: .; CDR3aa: CASSPLAVHYEQYF; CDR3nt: TGTGCCAGCAGTCCCTTAGCGGTTCACTACGAGCAGTACTTC
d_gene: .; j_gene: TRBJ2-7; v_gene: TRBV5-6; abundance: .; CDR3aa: CASSFTQKIYEQYF; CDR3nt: TGTGCCAGCAGCTTCACGCAGAAGATCTACGAGCAGTACTTC
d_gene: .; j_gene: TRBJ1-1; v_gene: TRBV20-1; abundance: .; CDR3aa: CSALFMGAFF; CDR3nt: TGCAGTGCTCTTTTTATGGGAGCTTTCTTT
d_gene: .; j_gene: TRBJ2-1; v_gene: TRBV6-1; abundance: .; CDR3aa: CASSDWLIEQFF; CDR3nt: TGTGCCAGCAGTGACTGGCTCATTGAGCAGTTCTTC
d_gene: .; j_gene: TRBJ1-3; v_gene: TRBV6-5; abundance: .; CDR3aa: CASSYNIGNTIYF; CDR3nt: TGTGCCAGCAGTTACAATATAGGAAACACCATATATTTT
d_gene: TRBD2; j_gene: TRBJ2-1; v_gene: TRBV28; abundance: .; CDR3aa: CASSGGMRGRQHDEQFF; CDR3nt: TGTGCCAGCAGCGGGGGGATGAGAGGACGGCAACACGATGAGCAGTTCTTC
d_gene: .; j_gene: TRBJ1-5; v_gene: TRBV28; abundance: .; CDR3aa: CASSFAGGAGNQPQHF; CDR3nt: TGTGCCAGCAGTTTCGCTGGGGGCGCGGGCAATCAGCCCCAGCATTTT
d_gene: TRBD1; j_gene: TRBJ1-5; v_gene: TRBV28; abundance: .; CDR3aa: CASSTDRGQAYSNQPQHF; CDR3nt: TGTGCCAGCAGCACCGACAGGGGGCAGGCCTATAGCAATCAGCCCCAGCATTTT
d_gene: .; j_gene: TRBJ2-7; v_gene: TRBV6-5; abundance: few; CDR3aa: CASIGSSYEQYF; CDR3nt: TGTGCCAGCATCGGAAGCTCCTACGAGCAGTACTTC